Listed below are T cell receptor beta chains from one sample, sequenced in a study of blood T cell repertoires in COVID-19. TCRdb's copy holds only in-frame clones and misses some; the assay was immunoSEQ multiplex PCR. The sample consists of about 230,000 clones, about 83% of them appearing once. The source material was peripheral blood. Receptors originate from a woman aged 50 to 60 with acute or convalescent COVID-19. Each CDR3 is given with its conserved first and last residue. D genes are given only for firm matches. Clone sizes are given selectively: once, few, many, or a class where the clone is expanded.

TRBV9	.	TRBD1	TRBJ1-1	CASSVAGQGTEAFF
TRBV6-1	.	TRBD1	TRBJ1-2	CASSEQGGGYGYTF
TRBV2	.	.	TRBJ2-3	CASSTGIPDTQYF
TRBV5-5	.	TRBD1	TRBJ1-2	CASSLAGGRGYTF
TRBV19	.	.	TRBJ2-4	CASSALRERNIQYF
TRBV5-4	.	TRBD2	TRBJ2-5	CASSTRTSGGALAQYF
TRBV28	few	TRBD1	TRBJ1-2	CASRTGNYGYTF
TRBV19	.	TRBD1	TRBJ1-5	CASSKDRELWQPQHF
TRBV27	.	TRBD2	TRBJ2-7	CASSFGLAGGYEQYF
TRBV5-5	many	TRBD1	TRBJ1-2	CASSLLDRGGGYTF
TRBV11-2	.	.	TRBJ1-4	CASSPRPGENEKLFF
TRBV2	.	TRBD2	TRBJ2-2	CASTREGLAGELFF
TRBV11-3	.	TRBD2	TRBJ2-1	CASSQGTSGSHEQFF
TRBV7-2	once	.	TRBJ2-5	CASSSGGTQYF
TRBV28	.	TRBD1	TRBJ2-2	CASRRTGNTGELFF
TRBV3-1/TRBV3-2	.	.	TRBJ1-4	CASSQNSGPNEKLFF
TRBV6-5	.	TRBD1	TRBJ1-2	CASMRGRYVDGYTF
TRBV28	.	.	TRBJ1-4	CASTPRTKTNEKLFF
TRBV2	.	.	TRBJ1-5	CASSEDRVRQPQHF
TRBV7-8	.	.	TRBJ2-2	CASSLDSGVNTGELFF